This T cell receptor beta chain emerged from a study of blood T cell repertoires in COVID-19. Data came from immunoSEQ multiplex PCR; TCRdb stores just in-frame clones and leaves some out. The data show 200,000 to 300,000 clones, under 85% seen once. Trimming cost V 5 bases and J 1 base; bases outside gene matches: 7. Looked up from germline, CDR1 is SGHTA and CDR2 is FQGNSA. The CDR3 is 15 amino acids. Sequencing used peripheral blood. The chain joins TRBV7-2 to TRBJ1-1, with 7 positions matching TRBD1. This receptor was taken from a man aged 30 to 39 who had recovered from COVID-19. CDR3 sequence (DNA): TGTGCCAGCAGCCCATCAGGGGGAAGGAACACTGAAGCTTTCTTT. Protein product: CASSPSGGRNTEAFF.